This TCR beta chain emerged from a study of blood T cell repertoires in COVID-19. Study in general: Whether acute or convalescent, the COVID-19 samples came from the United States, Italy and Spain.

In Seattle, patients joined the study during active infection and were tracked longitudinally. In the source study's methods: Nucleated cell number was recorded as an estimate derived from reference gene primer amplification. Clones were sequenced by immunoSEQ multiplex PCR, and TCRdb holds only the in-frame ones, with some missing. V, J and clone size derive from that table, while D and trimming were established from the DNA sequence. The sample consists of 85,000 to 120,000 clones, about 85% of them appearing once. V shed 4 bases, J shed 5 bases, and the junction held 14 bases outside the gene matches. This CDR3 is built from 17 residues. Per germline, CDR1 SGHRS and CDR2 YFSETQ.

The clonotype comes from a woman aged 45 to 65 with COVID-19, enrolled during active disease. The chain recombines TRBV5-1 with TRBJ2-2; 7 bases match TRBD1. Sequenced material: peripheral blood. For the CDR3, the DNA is TGCGCCAGCAGCGCCCCGGTTGAAGGGGGCGTAACCGGGGAGCTGTTTTTT. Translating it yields CASSAPVEGGVTGELFF.